This entry describes one TCR beta chain. No antigen is known for it. With 60 Vbeta and 13 Jbeta primers, the PCR was carried out. Repertoires were generated with immunoSEQ multiplex PCR, while TCRdb's copy carries only in-frame clones and drops some. In the table there are approximately 110,000 clones, 65% to 75% of which are singletons. The data stem from a study of cytomegalovirus exposure and HLA in healthy donors. Study-level background: A previous analysis identified around 120 million unique TCR beta sequences derived from some 170 million T cells.

Study outcomes and limitations: Investigators reported fewer than 200 TCR beta chains as tied to cytomegalovirus. What TCR beta sequences reportedly achieved was accurate prediction of HLA-A and HLA-B alleles in most subjects. Across all donors, roughly uniform sequencing depth was an assumption of the presence/absence analyses.

Trimming stripped 0 bases from V and 4 bases from J, with 16 bases between. The germline gives CDR1 LGHNA, CDR2 YNFKEQ. The CDR3 consists of 16 residues. The source is a woman between 50 and 59 years old in good health and CMV-seropositive. J is TRBJ2-7 and V is TRBV4-2; the D gene is possibly TRBD2 (6 bases). The sequenced material came from PBMCs. The CDR3 reads CASSQDSGMGTYEQYF. The CDR3 nucleotides read TGTGCCAGCAGCCAAGATTCAGGGATGGGGACTTACGAGCAGTACTTC.